These 8 T cell receptor beta chains were all obtained from the same sample, sequenced in a study of PD-1 blockade in classical Hodgkin lymphoma. Every single patient, without exception, relapsed after autologous stem cell transplantation, and brentuximab vedotin exposure varied. Clones were sequenced by immunoSEQ multiplex PCR, and TCRdb holds only the in-frame ones, with some missing. This sample has about 40,000 clones, with 87% found just once. Sequenced material: peripheral blood mononuclear cells (PBMCs), taken at baseline. Source of these receptors: a human donor with classical Hodgkin lymphoma.

V gene TRBV6-5 combines with J gene TRBJ2-7, with TRBD1 matching over 9 bases. Germline V gives CDR1 MNHEY, CDR2 SVGAGI. The CDR3 runs 14 residues. Trimming at V came to 6 bases and at J to 3 bases, leaving 6 bases not matched to a gene. CDR3 residues: CASSPRDRVYEQYF. The DNA of the CDR3 is TGTGCCAGCAGCCCCCGGGACAGGGTCTACGAGCAGTACTTC.

This chain joins TRBV6-6 and TRBJ2-7; 8 bases agree with TRBD2. The germline V gene has CDR1 MNHNY and CDR2 SVGAGI (reference sequence). CDR3 size: 12 residues. Trimming removed 7 bases from V and 5 bases from J; junction bases left unmatched: 4. DNA for the CDR3: TGTGCCAGCACCGGGAGGGCCCACGAGCAGTACTTC. Its translation is CASTGRAHEQYF.

This sequence joins TRBV9 and TRBJ2-5, with 11 bases lining up with TRBD2. Germline CDR1 and CDR2: SGDLS and YYNGEE. With V trimmed by 4 bases and J by 5 bases, 4 bases remained unmatched. The CDR3 has 14 amino acids. Here the CDR3 reads CASSISGGEETQYF. CDR3 in DNA: TGTGCCAGCAGCATTAGCGGGGGGGAGGAGACCCAGTACTTC. The whole variable domain, filled in from reference TRBV9 and TRBJ2-5, reads DSGVTQTPKHLITATGQRVTLRCSPRSGDLSVYWYQQSLDQGLQFLIQYYNGEERAKGNILERFSAQQFPDLHSELNLSSLELGDSALYFCASSISGGEETQYFGPGTRLLVL.

This chain connects TRBV7-9 to TRBJ2-7; D tentatively fits TRBD1 or TRBD2 (6 bases each). Trimming took off 5 bases at V and 0 bases at J, with 17 bases between the two ends. The CDR3 runs 16 residues. From germline, CDR1 is SEHNR and CDR2 FQNEAQ (reference sequence). CDR3 sequence: CASSGRPQGSSYEQYF. The CDR3 bases are TGTGCCAGCAGCGGGAGGCCCCAGGGGAGCTCCTACGAGCAGTACTTC.

The V call is TRBV6-5, the J call TRBJ1-2; D is unresolved. Germline V lookup: CDR1 MNHEY, CDR2 SVGAGI. Trimming cost V 3 bases and J 4 bases, with 12 bases left between them. The CDR3 has 14 amino acids. CDR3 amino acids: CASSYLRSLYGYTF. As DNA, the CDR3 is TGTGCCAGCAGTTATTTGAGGTCCCTCTATGGCTACACCTTC.

This clone was observed a few times. The chain couples TRBV5-1 to TRBJ1-2; TRBD1 aligns across 7 bases. Germline V gene lookup returns CDR1 SGHRS and CDR2 YFSETQ. CDR3 length: 14 residues. Trimming took 4 bases from V and 2 from J; bases not matched to a gene: 5. The CDR3 sequence: CASSQSTGNYGYTF. As DNA, the CDR3 is TGCGCCAGCAGCCAATCGACAGGGAACTATGGCTACACCTTC. Looking up the rest from reference TRBV5-1 and TRBJ1-2 gives the full variable domain: KAGVTQTPRYLIKTRGQQVTLSCSPISGHRSVSWYQQTPGQGLQFLFEYFSETQRNKGNFPGRFSGRQFSNSRSEMNVSTLELGDSALYLCASSQSTGNYGYTFGSGTRLTVV.

J is TRBJ2-3 and V is TRBV2, with 12 bases that match TRBD1. V trimming: 7 bases; J trimming: 4 bases; junction bases outside the gene matches: 3. This CDR3 is built from 14 residues. CDR1 SNHLY and CDR2 FYNNEI come from the germline V gene. CDR3 region: CASTGTGGSDTQYF. CDR3 nucleotide sequence: TGTGCCAGCACCGGGACAGGGGGCTCAGATACGCAGTATTTT.

This clone rates as medium-sized. The chain uses TRBV7-2 and TRBJ1-4, with D hard to call. Germline assignment: CDR1 SGHTA and CDR2 FQGNSA. V was cut by 7 bases and J by 8 bases, with 14 bases left in between. The CDR3 runs 13 residues. The DNA for the CDR3 is TGTGCCAGCACCCACGGACCGACCGAAAAACTGTTTTTT. Amino acids: CASTHGPTEKLFF.